This entry concerns a single T cell receptor beta chain. Its antigen is as yet unknown. This sample was included in a study of T cell repertoires in ileal Crohn's disease. Study details: The M0 sample came from the inflamed ileal portion of the resected specimen. Whole-study results and caveats: Compared with non-smokers, active smokers at surgery showed more clonal expansions. Mucosal expansions were suggested to be mainly CD8 T cells.

The time point: inflamed ileum from the surgical specimen. V dropped 0 bases and J dropped 7; count of bases not matched to a gene: 1. From germline, CDR1 is ENHRY and CDR2 SYGVKD. The CDR3 is made up of 13 amino acids. The assay was immunoSEQ multiplex PCR, and TCRdb's table has in-frame clones only and misses some. Counted here are roughly 17,000 clones, 80% to 95% occurring once; the ten biggest clones make up 6% to 8%. The V and J genes are TRBV10-3 and TRBJ1-1; 8 positions match TRBD1. The receptor comes from an adult with Crohn's disease. Sequenced sample: ileal tissue. This CDR3 is CAISESDRGEAFF. The CDR3 DNA reads TGTGCCATCAGTGAGTCCGACAGGGGTGAAGCTTTCTTT.